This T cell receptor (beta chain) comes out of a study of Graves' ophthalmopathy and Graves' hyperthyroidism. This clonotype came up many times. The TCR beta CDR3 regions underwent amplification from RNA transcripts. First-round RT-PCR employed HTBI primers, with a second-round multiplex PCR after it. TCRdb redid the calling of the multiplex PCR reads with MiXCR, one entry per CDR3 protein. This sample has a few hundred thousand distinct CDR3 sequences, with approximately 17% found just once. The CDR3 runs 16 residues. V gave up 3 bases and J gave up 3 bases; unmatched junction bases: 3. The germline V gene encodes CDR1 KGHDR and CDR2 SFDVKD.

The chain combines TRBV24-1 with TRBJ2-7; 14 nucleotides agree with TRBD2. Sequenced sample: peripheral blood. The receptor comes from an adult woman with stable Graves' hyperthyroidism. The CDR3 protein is CATSDPGTSGSYEQYF. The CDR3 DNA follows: TGTGCCACCAGTGATCCCGGGACTAGCGGGAGCTACGAGCAGTACTTC.